Reported below is one T cell receptor beta chain. No cognate antigen has been identified for it. Per-base qualities were not stored, and no clone one base away is much larger. The data belong to a study of cytomegalovirus exposure and HLA in healthy donors (dated by TCRdb to about 2017). With respect to the entire study: In an earlier analysis of several hundred of the donors, 276 Gb of sequence data and 100 million or so unique TCR beta sequences from about 179 million T cells were reported. Approximately 330 gigabases of sequencing data and around 85 million unique TCR sequences made up an early release that covered nearly 650 HLA-typed donors. Of the roughly 400 genotyped donors, about 84% fell in the genetic ancestry cluster associated with self-reported Caucasian donors. The study aimed to test whether signatures of past pathogen exposure could be identified by cataloging public T cell receptors. The study profiled the T cell repertoires of approximately 700 subjects by immunosequencing and related them to cytomegalovirus serostatus. Along with the roughly 710-subject first cohort, a separate validation cohort of over a hundred different subjects was used. To predict cytomegalovirus infection status, the study brought together high-throughput TCR immunosequencing, statistical association of individual TCRs with disease status, and machine learning. To study patterns of TCR occurrence, a later analysis re-analyzed previously published TCR beta repertoires from several hundred donors and added high-resolution HLA genotyping. In the later analysis, no new phenotypic data were used to find candidate immune exposures; instead, reliance was placed on TCR beta sequences and their occurrence across donors. An earlier analysis of some 600 of the donors applied high-throughput TCR beta sequencing to assess whether each TCR beta V gene segment acted as functional or pseudogenic. Donor age, sex, ethnicity and CMV serostatus were compiled alongside the repertoire data. A later genetic analysis used genome-wide SNP genotypes for 398 of the 666 donors, treating that subset as a discovery cohort. All discovery cohort repertoires had been generated on a single sequencing platform. Both class I and class II loci were covered by HLA typing, at four-digit resolution. Typing coverage varied by locus: about 620-630 donors for A, B, C, DRB1 and DQB1; more than 500 for DQA1; around 570 for DPA1; around 450 for DPB1. Because of strong linkage in the cohort, four to six DR-DQ haplotypes were treated as single units for association and clustering. On average, 235,054 unique TCR beta nucleotide sequences were sequenced per donor among a few hundred genotyped donors of the cohort, with roughly 19% of those sequences being non-productive. What the authors observed across the whole study: In vitro tests confirmed that a few of the cytomegalovirus-associated TCR beta chains recognize cytomegalovirus antigens. Several of the top co-occurrence clusters appeared to be linked to parvovirus B19, influenza, CMV and Epstein-Barr virus, according to a later analysis. Assigning TCR associations to individual alleles was difficult when HLA alleles, especially DR and DQ, strongly co-occurred. While some public TCRs were present in many individuals, most TCR sequences turned up only very rarely across donors. Immune exposure information for the cohort was limited to CMV serostatus. A later genetic analysis reported fewer N-insertions in productive TCRs among donors in an Asian-associated ancestry cluster than the roughly 700-donor mean. A further reported finding was that TCR beta sequences accurately predicted the HLA-A and HLA-B alleles for most subjects in the first cohort. Linkage disequilibrium might explain the correlated functional status among segregating V segments, but an unknown experimental factor could not be ruled out. Because HLA typing was unavailable for some donors at each locus, only the typed subset was used in association tests. In this cohort, only TCR beta chains were sequenced, and detectable features were limited by the absence of alpha or paired-chain data. Roughly uniform sequencing depth across donors was assumed in presence/absence analyses, although this assumption may not hold. A later analysis found that HLA-associated TCR beta chains were more clonally expanded and had lower generation probabilities than equally common non-associated chains. The classifier was reported to diagnose cytomegalovirus status with high specificity and sensitivity in both the original and validation cohorts. A total of about 150 TCR beta chains were listed by the study as associated with cytomegalovirus. In an earlier analysis of a few hundred of the donors, most TCR beta V segments were observed in productive rearrangements about 87% or about 30% of the time, broadly matching IMGT annotations. Some IMGT-functional V segments, including TRBV6-2 and TRBV6-3, could not be told apart with the 87-base-pair reads, so those segments were excluded. A later genetic analysis associated a missense DCLRE1C variant with V-gene and J-gene trimming of TCR beta chains, and an independent cohort replicated the association. A later analysis found that most CMV-associated TCR beta chains appeared HLA-restricted, with HLA associations seemingly driven largely by CMV exposure. A cluster of highly shared sequence variants was judged likely to be a technical artifact of the sequencing pipeline. The authors suggested that the approach could potentially be extended to other disease states and immunological phenotypes. Because counts were too low, 15 to 20 rarely observed V segments, including chromosome 9 orphons, were excluded from the earlier analysis of several hundred of the donors. A later analysis associated about 17,000 TCR beta sequences with specific HLA alleles at a false discovery rate of 0.05. In a later analysis, TCR association rates were found to vary across HLA loci, with the most associated TCRs seen for DRB1 alleles and the fewest for HLA-C alleles.

V sheds 0 bases and J sheds 5 bases, leaving 8 bases between their ends. Inclusive of the bounding cysteine and phenylalanine, the CDR3 is 13 residues long. The DNA shown is the 39-base CDR3, in frame from base 1. Looking up the germline V gene (reference sequence) yields CDR1 LNHNV and CDR2 YYDKDF. The cohort was made up of around 720 healthy bone marrow donors. At the time of sampling, every cohort member was nominally healthy, though immune exposures that went unrecorded were likely present. The donor was CMV seropositive and was included in the group of some 290 seropositive cohort members. Each donor provided a peripheral blood sample, and peripheral blood mononuclear cells were used for TCR beta sequencing. The Qiagen DNeasy Blood Extraction Kit was used to extract genomic DNA from the blood cell samples. Receptors were amplified or captured by the immunoSEQ multiplex PCR assay. For the multiplex PCR, a mixture combining 60 forward primers for TCR Vbeta segments and 13 reverse primers for TCR Jbeta segments was used. The CDR3 region of rearranged TCR beta genes was amplified from genomic DNA by a multiplex PCR assay. On the Illumina HiSeq System, the amplified TCR beta libraries were sequenced as 87-base-pair reads. Turning to the authors' computational methods: In a later analysis, tens of millions of unique TCR beta chains were counted across the approximately 640 repertoires, and about 10 million of these chains were shared by at least two donors. Raw reads were error-corrected and collapsed into unique sequences by a nearest-neighbor algorithm in which closely related sequences were merged to remove PCR and sequencing errors. Alignment of CDR3 sequences to IMGT reference sequences was used to assign V, D and J gene segments. For a sequence to be retained, a match of at least six nucleotides to both a V gene segment and a J gene segment was required. A rearrangement counted as productive if the CDR3 had no stop codons and remained in frame with V and J, and every other rearrangement counted as non-productive. Following IMGT convention, CDR3 was defined as the stretch from the second conserved V-encoded cysteine up to the conserved J-encoded phenylalanine. The earlier analysis of about 640 of the donors excluded any sequence lacking an unambiguous match to a single V gene segment. In an earlier analysis of almost 600 of the donors, a V segment was called functional when productive rearrangements were above 56.7%, and segregating when the standard deviation between donors exceeded 5%. A statistical classification framework was built for diagnosing cytomegalovirus status from the catalog of TCR beta chain sequences. V and J gene assignment, in a later analysis, came from comparing TCR nucleotide sequences with IMGT/GENE-DB human TR gene sequences. A later analysis assigned CDR3 sequences and most-parsimonious VDJ recombination scenarios with the TCRdist pipeline. A later analysis defined each TCR beta chain by its CDR3 amino acid sequence plus V-gene family, and excluded reads lacking a unique V-gene family. As a way to deal with suspected cross-contamination and a sequencing artifact, a later analysis dropped hundreds of nucleotide sequences that were highly shared and had low generation probability. For each public chain, a later analysis derived a clonal expansion index from normalized ranks of inferred template counts within each repertoire. In a later analysis, generation probabilities were computed using a VDJ recombination model fitted to out-of-frame rearrangements, and the results were checked against IGoR. In a later analysis, TCR-TCR, TCR-HLA and TCR-CMV co-occurrence was scored with hypergeometric tests, and a repertoire-size bias correction was applied to TCR pairs. In a later analysis, false discovery rates were estimated by permuting HLA or CMV assignments 20 times. In a later analysis, co-occurring TCRs were grouped using DBSCAN, with TCRdist sequence similarity added in when clustering inside HLA-allele-positive subsets. Repertoires with fewer than 30,000 or more than 120,000 public chains were left out of co-occurrence clustering, as were a handful of repertoires with anomalous nucleotide sharing. TCRdb provides this immuneACCESS table in a form limited to in-frame rearrangements. Some clones are lacking; in checked studies, under half of them reflect an unresolved V gene, and why the rest are absent is not known. Clone size and the V and J calls come from that table; the DNA yielded D and trimming. In all, the sample holds about 120,000 clones, and more than 70% of those were seen once. The ten largest make up 2.5% to 3.5% of the sample.

Input material: PBMCs. The rearranged segments are TRBV15 and TRBJ2-7; TRBD1 is a weak D gene call, 5 bases matching. This TCR derives from a woman aged 60-70 years in good health and CMV-seropositive. The DNA sequence follows: TGTGCCACCAGCAGAGATTGGGGCGACGAGCAGTACTTC. Translated, this gives CATSRDWGDEQYF. The CDR3, completed at both ends by the reference TRBV15 and TRBJ2-7 genes, gives the full variable domain DAMVIQNPRYQVTQFGKPVTLSCSQTLNHNVMYWYQQKSSQAPKLLFHYYDKDFNNEADTPDNFQSRRPNTSFCFLDIRSPGLGDTAMYLCATSRDWGDEQYFGPGTRLTVT.